This TCR beta chain was observed in a study of shared clonotypes between healthy human individuals. Sequencing was at deep level. The method was immunoSEQ multiplex PCR; TCRdb's version includes in-frame clones alone and lacks a portion of them. This table holds some 2,100,000 clones, under 95% found once. Only CD45RO-negative cells positively selected for CCR7 counted as naive CD8 cells, so terminally differentiated effector memory CD45RA+ cells were excluded. Each sample came from a Caucasian adult donor living in Nashville, Tennessee. Trimming pared 6 bases from V and 8 bases from J, leaving 12 bases between. The CDR3 runs 12 residues. Germline CDR1 and CDR2: SGDLS and YYNGEE.

The TCR originated in a man younger than 30 in good health. Some clones in this sample may be carry-over from other donors' samples. The sequenced sample consisted of naive CD8+ T cells from PBMCs. The gene calls are TRBV9 and TRBJ2-1; D gene ambiguous. This CDR3 is CASNSVGDEQFF. As DNA, the CDR3 is TGTGCCAGCAATTCCGTCGGCGATGAGCAGTTCTTC.